These T cell receptor beta chains were read from a single sample in a study of cytomegalovirus exposure and HLA in healthy donors. The method was immunoSEQ multiplex PCR; TCRdb's version includes in-frame clones alone and lacks a portion of them. The sample carries a few hundred thousand clones, more than 75% recorded once. Sequencing input: PBMCs. The origin of the receptors is a woman aged 18-29 years in good health and CMV-seronegative. The CDR3 runs from the conserved cysteine through the conserved F or W. The order of the fields is D gene, clone size, V gene, J gene, CDR3 DNA, CDR3 protein. The D gene is left open where the match is weak. A row's size may be missing; if present it is once, few, many or a size class.

>NA|NA|TRBV6-1|TRBJ1-1
TGTGCCAGCAGTGAACACAGGACTGAAGCTTTCTTT
CASSEHRTEAFF
>NA|NA|TRBV28|TRBJ1-3
TGTGCCAGCAGTTTTGGGGGGAACACCATATATTTT
CASSFGGNTIYF
>TRBD1|NA|TRBV28|TRBJ1-2
TGTGCCAGCAGTTTCGGACAGGGGGCAGAAGGCTACACCTTC
CASSFGQGAEGYTF
>TRBD2|NA|TRBV19|TRBJ2-5
TGTGCCAGTAGTATAGCGGCGGGAGGGAGGGAGACCCAGTACTTC
CASSIAAGGRETQYF
>TRBD2|NA|TRBV5-1|TRBJ2-3
TGCGCCAGCAGCTCTCGGATAGCGGGACGGAGCACAGATACGCAGTATTTT
CASSSRIAGRSTDTQYF
>TRBD1|NA|TRBV7-8|TRBJ2-7
TGTGCCAGCAGCGCGACAGGGGGCGCATCCGAGCAGTACTTC
CASSATGGASEQYF
>TRBD2|NA|TRBV7-8|TRBJ2-7
TGTGCCAGCAGCCCTACGGGACTAGCACCTAGAAGCTCCTACGAGCAGTACTTC
CASSPTGLAPRSSYEQYF
>TRBD1|once|TRBV6-6|TRBJ2-3
TGTGCCAGCAGCGGGGGACAGGCGGGGTATTTT
CASSGGQAGYF
>NA|NA|TRBV20-1|TRBJ2-1
TGCAGTGCTAGAGTCCTCTATGAGCAGTTCTTC
CSARVLYEQFF
>TRBD2|NA|TRBV6-5|TRBJ2-4
TGTGCCAGCAGCTCGACTAGCGGGATGAAAAACATTCAGTACTTC
CASSSTSGMKNIQYF
>TRBD2|NA|TRBV6-5|TRBJ2-5
TGTGCCAGCAGTTACTCTAGCGGGAGGGCCCACGAGACCCAGTACTTC
CASSYSSGRAHETQYF